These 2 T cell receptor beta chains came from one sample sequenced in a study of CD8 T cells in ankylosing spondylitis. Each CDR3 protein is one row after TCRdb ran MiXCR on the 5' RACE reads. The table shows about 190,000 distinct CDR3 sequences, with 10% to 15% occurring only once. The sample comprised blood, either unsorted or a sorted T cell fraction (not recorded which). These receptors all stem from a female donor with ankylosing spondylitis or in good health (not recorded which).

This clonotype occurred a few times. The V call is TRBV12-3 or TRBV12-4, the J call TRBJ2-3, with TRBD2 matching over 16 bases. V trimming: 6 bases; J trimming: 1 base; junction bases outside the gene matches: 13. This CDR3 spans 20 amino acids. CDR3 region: CASSGTSGRGGNSGTDTQYF. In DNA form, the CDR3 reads TGTGCCAGCAGCGGGACTAGCGGGAGGGGAGGAAATTCGGGCACAGATACGCAGTATTTT.

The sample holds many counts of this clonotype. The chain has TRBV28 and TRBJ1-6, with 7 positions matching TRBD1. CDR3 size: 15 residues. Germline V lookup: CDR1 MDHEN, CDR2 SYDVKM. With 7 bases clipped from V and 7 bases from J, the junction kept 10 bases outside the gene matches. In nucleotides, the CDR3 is TGTGCCAGCACCGAGACAGGGAGCGGCAATTCACCCCTCCACTTT. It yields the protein CASTETGSGNSPLHF.